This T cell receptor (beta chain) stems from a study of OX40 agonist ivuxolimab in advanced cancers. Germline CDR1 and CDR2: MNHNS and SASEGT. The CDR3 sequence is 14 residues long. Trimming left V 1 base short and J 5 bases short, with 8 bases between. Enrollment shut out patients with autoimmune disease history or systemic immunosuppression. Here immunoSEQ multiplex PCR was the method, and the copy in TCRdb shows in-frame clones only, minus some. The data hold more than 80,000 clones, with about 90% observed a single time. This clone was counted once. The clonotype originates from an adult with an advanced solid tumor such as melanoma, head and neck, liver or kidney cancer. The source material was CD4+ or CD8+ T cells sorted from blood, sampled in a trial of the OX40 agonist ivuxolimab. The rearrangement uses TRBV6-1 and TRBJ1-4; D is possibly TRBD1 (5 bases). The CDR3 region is CASSEGRGNEKLFF. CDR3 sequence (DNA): TGTGCCAGCAGTGAAGGGAGGGGCAATGAAAAACTGTTTTTT.